The present TCR beta chain was sequenced within a study of blood T cell repertoires in COVID-19. In the study overall: The United States, Italy and Spain were the sources of the acute and convalescent COVID-19 samples.

In the study's own analysis: Estimation of nucleated cell counts relied on the amplification of reference gene primers. TCRdb's copy holds only in-frame clones and misses some; the assay was immunoSEQ multiplex PCR. V, J and clone size are those of that table, while D and trimming were read from the DNA. The sample carries 300,000 to 500,000 clones, roughly 86% recorded once. Participants came from 24 US areas, aged roughly 18 to 90 years. Germline values: CDR1 MNHEY, CDR2 SMNVEV (reference sequence). V lost 2 bases, J lost 6 bases, and 8 bases lay in between. The CDR3 loop spans 12 amino acids. The TCR comes from a woman aged 40 to 49 with acute COVID-19. V is TRBV27 and J is TRBJ2-7, with D maybe TRBD2 (6 bases). Sample: PBMCs or T cells enriched from blood (not recorded which). The DNA of the CDR3 is TGTGCCAGCAGTTTAAGGGGAGGCGAGCAGTACTTC. Encoded protein: CASSLRGGEQYF.